This T cell receptor (beta chain) was sequenced for a study of T cell changes during pregnancy in multiple sclerosis. This clone is a singleton in its sample. V dropped 3 bases and J dropped 7; count of bases not matched to a gene: 13. Germline V gives CDR1 SGDLS, CDR2 YYNGEE. This CDR3 has 17 residues. Measured with immunoSEQ multiplex PCR; TCRdb has only the in-frame clones, and not every one. The table lists just over 80,000 clones, 90% to 95% of them singletons, with about 1% in the top ten. This clonotype was sampled from a female donor with multiple sclerosis, enrolled in a pregnancy study. Sequences were derived from peripheral blood, sampled in the second trimester of pregnancy. The chain joins TRBV9 to TRBJ2-2; the match to TRBD2 covers 9 bases. CDR3 protein: CASSETLAGPRDGELFF. The CDR3 DNA reads as TGTGCCAGCAGCGAAACCCTAGCGGGGCCTAGGGACGGGGAGCTGTTTTTT.